This T cell receptor beta chain was observed in a study of vaccination effects on CD4 cells after COVID-19. The germline V and J ends were trimmed by 7 bases and 3 bases, with 12 bases remaining between them. The CDR3 extends over 12 amino acids. Germline CDR1 SQVTM, CDR2 ANQGSEA. Study results and limitations: Vaccine-induced clones in healthy vaccinees cross-reacted with common cold coronaviruses in only 1 of 255 cases. There was marked clonal contraction among infection- and vaccine-induced clones late after vaccination.

As for this clone: Its antigen is undetermined.

Libraries were prepared by immunoSEQ multiplex PCR; TCRdb keeps only in-frame clonotypes and omits some of them. This table holds roughly 20,000 clones, roughly two thirds found once. In the ViraFEST assay, antigen-specific CD4+ clonotypes were identified by expansion after peptide-pool stimulation. Culture proceeded for 9 to 11 days, and CD4+ T cells were then isolated. According to the study, vaccine recipients showed no prior SARS-CoV-2 infection and negative nucleocapsid antibodies. Peptides at approximately 9.6 ug/ml and IL-2 at about 9.3 IU/ml were added to 1.5 million to 2.5 million PBMC per well.

The sequence came from a human donor who received a COVID-19 vaccine. This specimen consisted of CD4+ T cells from PBMCs cultured with HCoV-NL63 spike peptides, obtained before COVID-19 vaccination. The genes are TRBV29-1 and TRBJ1-2; D might be TRBD1 (6 bases). The CDR3 DNA sequence: TGCAGCGCTCTGACAGGCGACTATGGCTACACCTTC. This gives the protein CSALTGDYGYTF.